The TCR beta chain under discussion was sequenced for a study of glioma-infiltrating T cells after dendritic cell vaccination. At the level of the study: Patients had newly diagnosed or recurrent glioblastoma and received dendritic cell vaccines.

For this clone: The antigen is undetermined.

Time point reported: after dendritic cell vaccination, including at tumor progression/relapse. Some clones are missing from TCRdb's copy, which holds only in-frame ones; the method was immunoSEQ multiplex PCR. The data contain roughly 60,000 clones, approximately 80% of them singletons. Study-wide results and caveats: Longer survival after dendritic cell vaccination followed higher pretreatment TIL content.

The sequenced sample was blood, obtained after dendritic cell vaccination. The origin of this receptor is a human donor with glioblastoma.

The CDR3 DNA reads TGCACCAGCAGCCAGGGACTAGCGGGGGTCACCGGGGAGCTGTTTTTT. This codes for CTSSQGLAGVTGELFF. The genes are TRBV1 and TRBJ2-2; the D call TRBD2 from the table was never checked on the DNA. TRBV1 is termed a pseudogene. This CDR3 comprises 16 residues.